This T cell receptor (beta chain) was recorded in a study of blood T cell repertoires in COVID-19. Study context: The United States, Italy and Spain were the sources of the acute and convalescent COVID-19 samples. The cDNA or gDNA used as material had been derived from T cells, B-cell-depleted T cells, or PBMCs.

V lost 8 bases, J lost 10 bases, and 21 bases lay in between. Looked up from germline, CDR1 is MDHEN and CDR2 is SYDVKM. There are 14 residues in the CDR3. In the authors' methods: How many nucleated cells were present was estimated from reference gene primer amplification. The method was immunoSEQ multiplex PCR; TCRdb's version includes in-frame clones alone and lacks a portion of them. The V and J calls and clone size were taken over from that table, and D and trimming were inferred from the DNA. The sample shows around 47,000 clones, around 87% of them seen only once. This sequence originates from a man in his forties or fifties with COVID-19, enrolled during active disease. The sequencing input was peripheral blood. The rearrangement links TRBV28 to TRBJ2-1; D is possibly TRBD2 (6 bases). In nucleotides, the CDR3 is TGTGCCAGCCAAGCGGGCCCGACGTCCAGGGAGCAGTTCTTC. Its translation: CASQAGPTSREQFF.